There are a few counts of the clone carrying this TCR beta chain. The data were taken from a study of T-cell memory formation after mild COVID-19. TCRdb reprocessed the 5' RACE reads with MiXCR, giving one entry per CDR3 protein. The sample lists just over 150,000 distinct CDR3 sequences, about 28% occurring once. V was clipped by 7 bases and J by 3 bases, with 6 bases between them. The CDR3 loop spans 11 amino acids. CDR1 and CDR2 (germline): MNHNS, SASEGT. This chain joins TRBV6-1 and TRBJ1-2; D not certain. Sequenced sample: PBMCs or a T cell subset sorted from them (not recorded which). This TCR derives from an adult woman who had mild COVID-19 (a few samples of this study predate the infection). Cell type and time point are not known. CDR3 in DNA: TGTGCCAGCAAGGGATACTATGGCTACACCTTC. Residues: CASKGYYGYTF.